These 16 T cell receptor beta chains share one sample of origin, sequenced in a study of metastatic and nonmetastatic thyroid tumors (dated by TCRdb to about 2020). Library method: PCR. Reads for this sample came from an Illumina HiSeq 4000. Using fastp at Q25 and MiXCR, TCRdb reprocessed the public reads and kept productive beta chains. A total of approximately 70,000 clones appear in this sample, 4% to 4.5% of them only once. The top ten clones comprise around 22% of the sample. Before undergoing thyroid surgery, none of the patients had been given any kind of treatment. The sample taken for sequencing was blood. The receptors shown here come from a female donor with papillary thyroid cancer or a benign thyroid nodule (not recorded which). Some clones in this sample may be carry-over from other donors' samples.

This clone was recorded many times. The chain recombines TRBV7-9 with TRBJ1-3, with unresolved D. The CDR3 is made up of 15 amino acids. Germline V CDR1 and CDR2: SEHNR, FQNEAQ (reference sequence). The ends were cut back, 0 bases at V and 3 bases at J, with 9 bases in the middle. CDR3 nucleotide sequence: TGTGCCAGCAGCTTAGCGTACGGCGGTGGAAACACCATATATTTT. Translated, it gives CASSLAYGGGNTIYF.

This clone was seen ten or more times. DNA for the CDR3: TGTGCCAGCTCACCACCGGCCCTCACAGATACGCAGTATTTT. Its protein is CASSPPALTDTQYF. The chain combines TRBV18 with TRBJ2-3; D is ambiguous. CDR1 and CDR2 from the germline V gene are KGHSH and LQKENI. Trimming pared 0 bases from V and 2 bases from J, leaving 6 bases between. The CDR3 is 14 amino acids.

This clone was detected ten times or more. The chain employs TRBV12-3 or TRBV12-4 and TRBJ2-1; 11 nucleotides line up with TRBD2. V dropped 6 bases and J dropped 8; count of bases not matched to a gene: 12. This CDR3 comprises 16 residues. In DNA, the CDR3 is TGTGCCAGCAGCCCAAATACTAGCGGGAGAAGGGATGAGCAGTTCTTC. This gives the protein CASSPNTSGRRDEQFF.

This clone was recorded a few times. Other DNA sequences in this sample translate to the same CDR3. The CDR3 spells CASSPRDRAGYQPQHF. Here the CDR3 DNA reads TGTGCCAGCAGCCCAAGGGACAGGGCGGGTTATCAGCCCCAGCATTTT. This chain uses TRBV28 with TRBJ1-5, with 9 bases that match TRBD1. The CDR3 consists of 16 residues. The trim removed 6 bases at V and 5 bases at J, leaving 11 bases unmatched. Germline-derived CDR1 and CDR2 are MDHEN and SYDVKM.

In its sample, this clone was seen a few times. This chain joins TRBV9 and TRBJ2-2, with 7 nucleotides matching TRBD2. The CDR3 loop spans 14 amino acids. The germline V gene has CDR1 SGDLS and CDR2 YYNGEE. V trimming: 6 bases; J trimming: 7 bases; junction bases outside the gene matches: 9. The chain's CDR3 is CASMGRAWIGELFF. DNA of the CDR3: TGTGCCAGCATGGGGAGGGCGTGGATCGGGGAGCTGTTTTTT. Looking up the rest from reference TRBV9 and TRBJ2-2 gives the full variable domain: DSGVTQTPKHLITATGQRVTLRCSPRSGDLSVYWYQQSLDQGLQFLIQYYNGEERAKGNILERFSAQQFPDLHSELNLSSLELGDSALYFCASMGRAWIGELFFGEGSRLTVL.

This clone was observed at least ten times. V gene TRBV24-1 combines with J gene TRBJ1-4, with D maybe TRBD1 (6 bases). This CDR3 contains 16 residues. V was shortened by 2 bases and J by 5 bases, with 14 bases between the two germline ends. CDR1 and CDR2 (germline): KGHDR, SFDVKD. The CDR3 DNA sequence: TGTGCCACCAGTGATTCGAAGGACGGACAGAATGAAAAACTGTTTTTT. Translating gives CATSDSKDGQNEKLFF.

This clone was seen many times. The V call is TRBV12-3 or TRBV12-4, the J call TRBJ1-6; tentatively, D is TRBD1 (6 bases). The CDR3 loop spans 17 amino acids. V was trimmed by 1 base and J by 7 bases, leaving 17 bases between them. Here the CDR3 reads CASSLEGGSRANSPLHF. The CDR3 DNA reads TGTGCCAGCAGTTTAGAGGGGGGTTCTCGGGCGAATTCACCCCTCCACTTT.

This clone showed up many times. J is TRBJ2-3 and V is TRBV27, with D perhaps matching TRBD2 (6 bases). CDR3 length: 15 amino acids. Trimming removed 6 bases at V and 1 base at J, with 14 bases between. Germline assignment: CDR1 MNHEY and CDR2 SMNVEV (reference sequence). CDR3: CASRSSVPRTDTQYF. CDR3 DNA: TGTGCCAGCAGATCTAGCGTCCCCCGCACAGATACGCAGTATTTT.

This clone showed up just a few times. Because the CDR3's place on the DNA is in doubt, the DNA is left out and the CDR3 is given as listed by TCRdb. The genes are TRBV10-3 and TRBJ2-6; the table names TRBD2, a call not compared with the DNA. A total of 19 residues make up the CDR3, ends included. Per germline, CDR1 ENHRY and CDR2 SYGVKD. Here the CDR3 reads CAISESIWETTSVANVLTF.

This clone was counted between two and nine times. This rearrangement joins TRBV4-2 to TRBJ2-2, with TRBD2 matching over 10 bases. The CDR3 is made up of 16 amino acids. V shed 4 bases and J 1 base; nucleotides not matched to a gene: 3. Germline V CDR1 and CDR2: LGHNA, YNFKEQ. CDR3 DNA: TGTGCCAGCAGCCGTACTAGCGGGGTGAACACCGGGGAGCTGTTTTTT. Protein product: CASSRTSGVNTGELFF.

About this clone itself: One base away lies a much larger clone, so this may be a sequencing read error. This sequence joins TRBV29-1 and TRBJ1-1; D gene unclear. The CDR3 spans 13 residues. V was pared by 5 bases and J by 0 bases, with 10 bases between. Germline CDR1 and CDR2: SQVTM and ANQGSEA. The CDR3 spells CSVRTYMNTEAFF. The CDR3, as DNA: TGCAGCGTTAGGACGTACATGAACACTGAAGCTTTCTTT.

The sample holds many counts of this clone. In the same sample, other DNA sequences code for this CDR3. The genes are TRBV5-1 and TRBJ2-1; the D is unclear. CDR1 is SGHRS and CDR2 is YFSETQ in the germline V gene. This CDR3 is built from 14 residues. The V end was cut by 4 bases, the J end by 0 bases, with 8 bases between. In DNA, the CDR3 is TGCGCCAGCAGCCTCGGTAGCTCCTACAATGAGCAGTTCTTC. It translates to CASSLGSSYNEQFF.

This clone was counted many times. V gene TRBV18 combines with J gene TRBJ2-7; 7 positions match TRBD1. CDR1 KGHSH and CDR2 LQKENI come from the germline V gene. After removal of 5 bases from V and 6 bases from J, the junction contained 7 bases not matched to a gene. CDR3 length: 13 amino acids. CDR3 in amino acids: CASSDRAESEQYF. CDR3 DNA: TGTGCCAGCTCAGACAGGGCGGAAAGCGAGCAGTACTTC.

This clone turned up a few times. The chain couples TRBV5-1 to TRBJ2-3; a possible D gene is TRBD1 (5 bases). Germline V gene lookup returns CDR1 SGHRS and CDR2 YFSETQ. The CDR3 extends over 15 amino acids. The V end lost 4 bases, the J end lost 1 base, and 13 bases lay between the germline ends. The CDR3 spells CASSPLQGRTDTQYF. DNA of the CDR3: TGCGCCAGCAGCCCGCTCCAGGGTCGCACAGATACGCAGTATTTT.

This clone was found many times. The chain carries TRBV9 and TRBJ2-2, with D perhaps TRBD2 (5 bases). The V gene's germline CDR1 is SGDLS and CDR2 YYNGEE. The V end lost 0 bases, the J end lost 0 bases, and 9 bases lay between the germline ends. This CDR3 contains 16 residues. The CDR3 here is CASSVDSGTNTGELFF. CDR3 DNA: TGTGCCAGCAGCGTAGACAGCGGAACGAACACCGGGGAGCTGTTTTTT.

This clone was found many times. V usage is TRBV20-1 and J usage is TRBJ2-2, with TRBD2 identical over 7 bases. V was pared by 6 bases and J by 6 bases, with 10 bases of the junction left unmatched. From germline, CDR1 is DFQATT and CDR2 SNEGSKA (reference sequence). This CDR3 is built from 14 residues. CDR3 DNA: TGCAGTGCGGGTACCGTGACTAGCCCCGGGGAGCTGTTTTTT. Translated, it gives CSAGTVTSPGELFF.